This record covers a single T cell receptor beta chain. This CDR3 has 16 residues. Trimming took off 4 bases at V and 3 bases at J, with 20 bases between the two ends. Germline-derived CDR1 and CDR2 are SGDLS and YYNGEE. These data originate in a study of sequential checkpoint blockade in melanoma. Study-level background: Arm A got nivolumab then ipilimumab; arm B the reverse, 1:1. Both treatment sequences were followed by maintenance nivolumab.

Treatment specified: randomized to nivolumab then ipilimumab (arm A) or the reverse (arm B). Patients had received no earlier DNA-damaging chemotherapy. Live CD3+CD8+ CD19− CD56− cells were sorted from PBMCs. Some clones are missing from TCRdb's copy, which holds only in-frame ones; the method was immunoSEQ multiplex PCR. The sample includes more than 15,000 clones, 73% of them seen just once. The J gene is TRBJ2-7, the V gene TRBV9; the D gene is possibly TRBD1 (7 bases). This receptor was obtained from a human donor with melanoma. Here the sequenced sample was CD8+ T cells sorted from blood (inferred from file names), taken from a patient given nivolumab and ipilimumab in sequence. CDR3 amino acids: CASSSPGGGEGYEQYF. The CDR3 DNA reads as TGTGCCAGCAGCTCCCCCGGAGGGGGCGAAGGCTACGAGCAGTACTTC.